This paragraph covers one TCR beta chain sequence. Its specificity is not known. A much larger clone is a single base away; this may be a read error. TCRdb analysed the multiplex PCR reads with MiXCR anew, one entry per CDR3 protein. The sample shows about 200,000 distinct CDR3 sequences, around 35% of them seen only once. The entry originates in a study of breast tumors, draining lymph nodes, adjacent tissues. Study findings and constraints: Tumor and nontumor repertoires were significantly more similar in luminal-like than in basal-like breast cancer. Tumor T cell lymph node origin was a supported hypothesis, not proven. Tumors had less TCR diversity than lymph nodes, more than nontumor tissue.

Samples came from axillary lymph nodes draining the breast cancer. The CDR3 loop spans 18 amino acids. Germline V gives CDR1 SNHLY, CDR2 FYNNEI. The sample consisted of axillary lymph node tissue. The chain is built from TRBV2 and TRBJ2-3; a weak D match, TRBD2 (7 bases). This TCR was sampled from a female donor with breast cancer. Some clones in this sample may be carry-over from other donors' samples. In DNA form, the CDR3 reads TGTGCCAGCAGTGAAAGGGGGATTGCGGGAGTTAGCACAGGTACGCAGTATTTT. It is translated as CASSERGIAGVSTGTQYF.